This passage covers 20 T cell receptor beta chains from one sample sequenced in a study of shared clonotypes between healthy human individuals (dated by TCRdb to about 2020). CD8 naive samples were CD45RO-negative cells positively selected for CCR7, giving a CD45RA+CCR7+ population that excluded TemRA cells. Library generation was performed with the immunoSEQ multiplex PCR assay. Entries here come from immuneACCESS through TCRdb and include only in-frame sequences with V and J called. Some clones fail to appear in such tables; in the studies checked, an unresolved V gene covers under half of the shortfall, and the cause of the remainder is unknown. Present in this sample are roughly 1,800,000 clones, roughly 94% of which were seen just once. Around 1% of the sample is taken by the ten largest. Sequencing was performed on naive CD8+ T cells sorted from blood. The label giving this sample's cell subset or site can be read as: CD45RA+CCR7+. The receptor source for this set is a man in his late teens or twenties in good health.

This clone was seen just once. The genes are TRBV29-1 and TRBJ1-1, with D possibly TRBD1 on 6 matching bases. V lost 4 bases to trimming and J lost 6 bases, with 21 bases between them. This CDR3 contains 15 residues. Germline-derived CDR1 and CDR2 are SQVTM and ANQGSEA. The CDR3 bases are TGCAGCGTTGGGAAGCAGGGTAAGGGGGGACCTGAAGCTTTCTTT. Protein sequence: CSVGKQGKGGPEAFF.

The rearrangement joins TRBV7-9 to TRBJ2-3; D is perhaps TRBD1 (7 bases). V was shortened by 6 bases and J by 0 bases, with 19 bases between the two germline ends. The CDR3 loop spans 17 amino acids. Germline V gives CDR1 SEHNR, CDR2 FQNEAQ (reference sequence). The CDR3 reads CASSQGGEGKSTDTQYF. CDR3 nucleotides: TGTGCCAGCAGTCAGGGGGGTGAAGGGAAAAGCACAGATACGCAGTATTTT.

This clone was picked up one time. The J gene is TRBJ2-7, the V gene TRBV5-6; 9 bases agree with TRBD1. The CDR3 length is 16 residues. CDR1 is SGHDT, CDR2 YYEEEE, per germline. V trimming: 3 bases; J trimming: 7 bases; junction bases outside the gene matches: 14. This CDR3 reads CASSYSGTGKRWEQYF. The CDR3 DNA reads as TGTGCCAGCAGCTATTCCGGGACAGGGAAACGTTGGGAGCAGTACTTC.

This clone was observed once. The chain combines TRBV9 with TRBJ2-6; possible D gene TRBD2, 5 bases. This CDR3 comprises 17 residues. Trimming removed 3 bases at V and 2 bases at J, with 15 bases between. The germline V gene has CDR1 SGDLS and CDR2 YYNGEE. CDR3 protein: CASSGGVAVPGANVLTF. CDR3 in DNA: TGTGCCAGCAGCGGGGGAGTAGCAGTCCCTGGGGCCAACGTCCTGACTTTC.

The V call is TRBV5-1, the J call TRBJ2-7, with 7 bases matching TRBD2. CDR3 length equals 13 residues. The V and J ends lost 2 bases and 5 bases, in that order; junction bases with no gene match: 4. From germline, CDR1 is SGHRS and CDR2 YFSETQ. CDR3 coding DNA: TGCGCCAGCAGCTTCTTGGGAGGGCACGAGCAGTACTTC. Its translation: CASSFLGGHEQYF. Supplemented by reference TRBV5-1 and TRBJ2-7, the full variable domain reads KAGVTQTPRYLIKTRGQQVTLSCSPISGHRSVSWYQQTPGQGLQFLFEYFSETQRNKGNFPGRFSGRQFSNSRSEMNVSTLELGDSALYLCASSFLGGHEQYFGPGTRLTVT.

The chain has TRBV5-1 and TRBJ2-1, with TRBD2 as a possible D gene (6 bases). The germline gives CDR1 SGHRS, CDR2 YFSETQ. The CDR3 loop spans 16 amino acids. The V end lost 0 bases, the J end lost 0 bases, and 10 bases lay between the germline ends. The CDR3 sequence is CASSLAAGSSYNEQFF. In nucleotides, the CDR3 is TGCGCCAGCAGCTTGGCGGCGGGGAGCTCCTACAATGAGCAGTTCTTC.

The V call is TRBV19, the J call TRBJ2-7; D may correspond to TRBD1 or TRBD2 (5 bases each). V was trimmed by 1 base and J by 3 bases, leaving 13 bases between them. The CDR3 runs 15 residues. Per germline, CDR1 LNHDA and CDR2 SQIVND (reference sequence). Here the CDR3 DNA reads TGTGCCAGTAGTATAGCGGGGCAGGTAGGCTACGAGCAGTACTTC. This gives the protein CASSIAGQVGYEQYF.

V gene TRBV5-6 combines with J gene TRBJ2-3, with D perhaps matching TRBD1 (5 bases). The germline V gene encodes CDR1 SGHDT and CDR2 YYEEEE. With 6 bases removed from V and 0 bases from J, the gap between germline ends came to 11 bases. This CDR3 contains 14 residues. CDR3 loop: CASIQGGSTDTQYF. CDR3 sequence (DNA): TGTGCCAGCATCCAGGGCGGAAGCACAGATACGCAGTATTTT.

The genes are TRBV5-1 and TRBJ2-7, with D possibly TRBD1 on 5 matching bases. Looked up from germline, CDR1 is SGHRS and CDR2 is YFSETQ. Trimming pared 4 bases from V and 2 bases from J, leaving 10 bases between. The CDR3 loop spans 13 amino acids. The CDR3 spells CASSPDTAYEQYF. As DNA, the CDR3 is TGCGCCAGCAGCCCGGACACGGCCTACGAGCAGTACTTC. Looking up the rest from reference TRBV5-1 and TRBJ2-7 gives the full variable domain: KAGVTQTPRYLIKTRGQQVTLSCSPISGHRSVSWYQQTPGQGLQFLFEYFSETQRNKGNFPGRFSGRQFSNSRSEMNVSTLELGDSALYLCASSPDTAYEQYFGPGTRLTVT.

CDR3 in DNA: TGTGCCAGCAGCTTAGGAGGGACAGGGACAGAGACCCAGTACTTC. It encodes CASSLGGTGTETQYF. V and J are TRBV7-2 and TRBJ2-5, with 9 positions matching TRBD1. The CDR3 consists of 15 residues. In germline, CDR1 is SGHTA, CDR2 FQGNSA. Unmatched junction bases numbered 4, after V lost 1 base and J lost 4 bases.

The gene calls are TRBV27 and TRBJ1-1, with D hard to call. The V end was cut by 3 bases, the J end by 3 bases, with 14 bases between. The germline gives CDR1 MNHEY, CDR2 SMNVEV (reference sequence). The CDR3 runs to 15 residues. CDR3 loop: CASSLMGIGDTEAFF. The DNA of the CDR3 is TGTGCCAGCAGTTTGATGGGAATCGGGGACACTGAAGCTTTCTTT.

V gene TRBV30 combines with J gene TRBJ2-7, with D tentatively TRBD2 (6 bases). The CDR3 consists of 16 residues. Germline V lookup: CDR1 GTSNPN, CDR2 SVGIG (reference sequence). Trimming took off 4 bases at V and 5 bases at J, with 24 bases between the two ends. CDR3 protein: CAWTDPRDSGVHEQYF. CDR3 DNA: TGTGCCTGGACCGATCCCCGGGACTCCGGAGTCCACGAGCAGTACTTC.

This chain links TRBV7-9 with TRBJ2-1; TRBD2 aligns across 8 bases. V trimming: 1 base; J trimming: 5 bases; junction bases outside the gene matches: 4. The CDR3 has 15 amino acids. Germline values: CDR1 SEHNR, CDR2 FQNEAQ (reference sequence). CDR3 region: CASSLVGSGDNEQFF. In DNA, the CDR3 is TGTGCCAGCAGCTTAGTAGGTAGCGGGGACAATGAGCAGTTCTTC.

V and J are TRBV5-6 and TRBJ2-2; weak D call: TRBD2 (5 bases). Trimming shortened V by 0 bases and J by 6 bases, and 6 bases separated the two germline ends. Germline V gives CDR1 SGHDT, CDR2 YYEEEE. This CDR3 spans 13 amino acids. This CDR3 is CASSLEEAGELFF. CDR3 DNA: TGTGCCAGCAGCTTGGAGGAGGCCGGGGAGCTGTTTTTT.

A remark on this clone: Different DNA sequences within this sample yield the same CDR3. This chain connects TRBV6-5 to TRBJ2-1; maybe TRBD2 (5 bases). V was shortened by 2 bases and J by 10 bases, with 9 bases between the two germline ends. The CDR3 has 12 residues. CDR1 MNHEY and CDR2 SVGAGI come from the germline V gene. The CDR3 loop is CASSYRGSEQFF. As DNA, the CDR3 is TGTGCCAGCAGTTACCGGGGATCCGAGCAGTTCTTC.

The V gene is TRBV4-1, the J gene TRBJ1-4; D is unresolved. CDR1 and CDR2 (germline): MGHRA, YSYEKL. Trimming removed 1 base from V and 8 bases from J, with 5 bases in between. The CDR3 runs 12 residues. In DNA, the CDR3 is TGCGCCAGCAGCCAAGCGCTCGAAAAACTGTTTTTT. It yields the protein CASSQALEKLFF.

The chain employs TRBV7-9 and TRBJ2-3; tentatively, D is TRBD2 (6 bases). Deletions cut 10 bases from V and 2 bases from J, with 19 bases between. CDR3 length equals 15 residues. The V gene's germline CDR1 is SEHNR and CDR2 FQNEAQ (reference sequence). This CDR3 reads CAISGRRGLTDTQYF. CDR3 nucleotides: TGTGCCATTTCAGGACGGCGGGGCCTCACAGATACGCAGTATTTT.

The rearrangement links TRBV5-6 to TRBJ1-1; D is undetermined. The CDR3 extends over 14 amino acids. Per germline, CDR1 SGHDT and CDR2 YYEEEE. The germline V and J ends were trimmed by 0 bases and 0 bases, with 6 bases remaining between them. CDR3 nucleotides: TGTGCCAGCAGCTTGGACCGTGTGAACACTGAAGCTTTCTTT. Translated: CASSLDRVNTEAFF. Complete variable domain (other parts from reference TRBV5-6 and TRBJ1-1): DAGVTQSPTHLIKTRGQQVTLRCSPKSGHDTVSWYQQALGQGPQFIFQYYEEEERQRGNFPDRFSGHQFPNYSSELNVNALLLGDSALYLCASSLDRVNTEAFFGQGTRLTVV.

The V call is TRBV5-5, the J call TRBJ1-2, with 10 bases aligning to TRBD1. Per germline, CDR1 SGHKS and CDR2 YYEKEE (reference sequence). V gave up 0 bases and J gave up 8 bases; unmatched junction bases: 7. CDR3 length: 15 residues. The CDR3 coding sequence is TGTGCCAGCAGCTTGGAGGGACAGGGGTTTGAGGGCTACACCTTC. Its translation: CASSLEGQGFEGYTF. The full variable domain, with the rest looked up from reference TRBV5-5 and TRBJ1-2, is DAGVTQSPTHLIKTRGQQVTLRCSPISGHKSVSWYQQVLGQGPQFIFQYYEKEERGRGNFPDRFSARQFPNYSSELNVNALLLGDSALYLCASSLEGQGFEGYTFGSGTRLTVV.

This clone was seen once. This chain links TRBV4-1 with TRBJ2-1; 14 bases match TRBD2. Germline V gives CDR1 MGHRA, CDR2 YSYEKL. The CDR3 spans 18 residues. V gave up 4 bases and J gave up 0 bases; unmatched junction bases: 5. This CDR3 is CASSPTSGRADSYNEQFF. The CDR3 region has the DNA TGCGCCAGCAGCCCGACTAGCGGGAGGGCCGACTCCTACAATGAGCAGTTCTTC.